Reported below is one T cell receptor beta chain. V lost 4 bases and J lost 7; bases outside the gene matches: 11. This CDR3 comprises 16 residues. Germline V gene data show CDR1 as SGHNT and CDR2 as YYREEE (reference sequence). This record comes from a study of T-cell memory formation after mild COVID-19. Each CDR3 protein gets one entry after TCRdb re-called the 5' RACE reads with MiXCR. The repertoire holds 150,000 to 200,000 distinct CDR3 sequences, with under 20% as singletons. V usage is TRBV5-4 and J usage is TRBJ2-7; the match to TRBD2 covers 13 bases. The sequence derives from an adult woman who had mild COVID-19 (a few samples of this study predate the infection). Cell type and time point are not known. The sample taken for sequencing was PBMCs or a T cell subset sorted from them (not recorded which). DNA for the CDR3: TGTGCCAGCAGCCCAGCGACTAGCGGGGGGTCTAGTGAGCAGTACTTC. It yields the protein CASSPATSGGSSEQYF.